These T cell receptor beta chains were read from a single sample in a study of Ad26.COV2.S vaccination and SARS-CoV-2 variants. TCRdb keeps only in-frame clones here, not all; method: immunoSEQ multiplex PCR. The sample lists around 300,000 clones, about 88% seen once, with 6.4% in the top ten. Sample: peripheral blood, taken in a trial of Ad26.COV2.S vaccine versus placebo. The receptors stem from a person between 18 and 59 years old who received the Ad26.COV2.S COVID-19 vaccine or a placebo. CDR3s leave out the opening cysteine and the closing phenylalanine or tryptophan.

J gene,V gene,CDR3 protein
TRBJ2-6,TRBV11-3,ASSLAGTSGANVLT
TRBJ2-5,TRBV6-5,ASSPRQGHIETQY
TRBJ2-7,TRBV30,AWSVDRYEQY
TRBJ2-7,TRBV6-5,ASSYGEKAYEQY
TRBJ1-5,TRBV4-3,ASSQDRTPNQPQH
TRBJ1-2,TRBV7-2,ASSARGGYT
TRBJ2-2,TRBV5-6,ASSFGTGTNTGELF
TRBJ2-3,TRBV27,ASSPLDLPTQY
TRBJ2-6,TRBV18,ASSPSHSGANVLT
TRBJ1-1,TRBV28,ASSPGQGWDTEAF
TRBJ2-5,TRBV6-6,ASKDRGRQSGETQY
TRBJ2-1,TRBV24-1,APRGGYEQF
TRBJ1-2,TRBV9,ASRTVLGHGYT
TRBJ2-1,TRBV4-1,ASRPPGGSYNEQF
TRBJ2-3,TRBV7-6,ASSLRASGSSTDTQY
TRBJ1-1,TRBV3-1/TRBV3-2,ASSQVTGTEAF
TRBJ1-1,TRBV3-1/TRBV3-2,ASSPGQNTEAF
TRBJ2-3,TRBV27,ASSFLAGVPDTQY
TRBJ1-2,TRBV5-1,ASSWGDRAYGYT
TRBJ2-2,TRBV3-1/TRBV3-2,ASSQVESGRYTGELF
TRBJ2-1,TRBV5-1,ASSLELAGGVNEQF
TRBJ2-7,TRBV7-9,ASSEPVGGAYSYEQY
TRBJ1-5,TRBV12-3/TRBV12-4,ASSLRVDQPQH
TRBJ2-7,TRBV30,AWGSNSPEQY
TRBJ1-2,TRBV19,ASSLRTGEGYGYT
TRBJ2-5,TRBV6-5,ASRLTTGYQETQY
TRBJ1-2,TRBV27,ASTGGDGYT
TRBJ2-6,TRBV4-3,ASSQPTGSGANVLT
TRBJ1-2,TRBV10-3,AISDPQTGYYGYT